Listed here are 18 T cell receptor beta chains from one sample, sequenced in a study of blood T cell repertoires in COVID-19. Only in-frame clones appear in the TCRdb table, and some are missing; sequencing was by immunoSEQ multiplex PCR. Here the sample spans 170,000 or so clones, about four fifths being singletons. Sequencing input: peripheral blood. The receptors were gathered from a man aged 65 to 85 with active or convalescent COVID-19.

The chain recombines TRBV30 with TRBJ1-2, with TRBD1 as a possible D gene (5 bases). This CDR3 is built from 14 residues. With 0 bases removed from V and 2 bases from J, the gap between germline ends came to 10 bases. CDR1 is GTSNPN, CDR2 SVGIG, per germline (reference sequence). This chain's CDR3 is CAWSVDSFNYGYTF. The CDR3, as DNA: TGTGCCTGGAGTGTCGACAGTTTCAACTATGGCTACACCTTC.

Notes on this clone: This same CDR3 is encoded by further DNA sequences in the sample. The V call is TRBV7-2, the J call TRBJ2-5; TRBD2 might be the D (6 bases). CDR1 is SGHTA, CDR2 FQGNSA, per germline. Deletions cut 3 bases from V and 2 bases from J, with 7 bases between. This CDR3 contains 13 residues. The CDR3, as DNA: TGTGCCAGCAGCTTCAGCGGGCAAGAGACCCAGTACTTC. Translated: CASSFSGQETQYF. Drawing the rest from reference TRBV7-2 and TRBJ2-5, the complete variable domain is GAGVSQSPSNKVTEKGKDVELRCDPISGHTALYWYRQSLGQGLEFLIYFQGNSAPDKSGLPSDRFSAERTGGSVSTLTIQRTQQEDSAVYLCASSFSGQETQYFGPGTRLLVL.

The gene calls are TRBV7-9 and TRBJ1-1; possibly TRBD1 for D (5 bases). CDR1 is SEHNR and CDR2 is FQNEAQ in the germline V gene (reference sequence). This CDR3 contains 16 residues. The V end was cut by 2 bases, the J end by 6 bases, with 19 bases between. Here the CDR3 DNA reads TGTGCCAGCAGCTTATACGTTTGGAGGGAAGGGGCTGAAGCTTTCTTT. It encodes CASSLYVWREGAEAFF.

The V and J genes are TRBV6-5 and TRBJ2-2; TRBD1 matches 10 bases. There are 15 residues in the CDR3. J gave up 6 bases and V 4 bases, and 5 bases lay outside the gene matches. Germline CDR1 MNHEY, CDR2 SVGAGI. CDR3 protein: CASSLGQGRSGELFF. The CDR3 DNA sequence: TGTGCCAGCAGTTTGGGACAGGGGAGGTCCGGGGAGCTGTTTTTT.

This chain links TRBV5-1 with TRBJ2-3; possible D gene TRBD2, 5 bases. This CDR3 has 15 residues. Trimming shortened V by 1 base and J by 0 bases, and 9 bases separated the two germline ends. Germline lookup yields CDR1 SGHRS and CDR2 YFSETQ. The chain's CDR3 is CASSLSGDSTDTQYF. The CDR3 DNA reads TGCGCCAGCAGCTTGAGCGGAGATAGCACAGATACGCAGTATTTT.

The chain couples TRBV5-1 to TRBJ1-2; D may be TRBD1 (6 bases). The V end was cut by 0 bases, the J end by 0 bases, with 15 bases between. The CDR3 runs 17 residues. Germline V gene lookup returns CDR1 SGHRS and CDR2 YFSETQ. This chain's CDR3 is CASSLDGRGTANYGYTF. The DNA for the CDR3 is TGCGCCAGCAGCTTGGACGGCAGGGGCACAGCTAACTATGGCTACACCTTC.

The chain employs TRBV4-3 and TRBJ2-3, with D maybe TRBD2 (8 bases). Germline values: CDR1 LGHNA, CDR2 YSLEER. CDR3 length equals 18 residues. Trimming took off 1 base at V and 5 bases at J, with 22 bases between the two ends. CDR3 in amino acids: CASSQGGGGGGLLDTQYF. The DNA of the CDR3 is TGCGCCAGCAGCCAAGGAGGGGGCGGCGGGGGGTTGTTAGATACGCAGTATTTT.

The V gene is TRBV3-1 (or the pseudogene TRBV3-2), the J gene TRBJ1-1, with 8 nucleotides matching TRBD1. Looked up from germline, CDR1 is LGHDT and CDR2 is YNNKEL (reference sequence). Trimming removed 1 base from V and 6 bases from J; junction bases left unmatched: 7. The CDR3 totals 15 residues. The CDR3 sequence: CASSQVGQGRAEAFF. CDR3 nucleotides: TGTGCCAGCAGCCAAGTTGGACAGGGTAGGGCTGAAGCTTTCTTT.

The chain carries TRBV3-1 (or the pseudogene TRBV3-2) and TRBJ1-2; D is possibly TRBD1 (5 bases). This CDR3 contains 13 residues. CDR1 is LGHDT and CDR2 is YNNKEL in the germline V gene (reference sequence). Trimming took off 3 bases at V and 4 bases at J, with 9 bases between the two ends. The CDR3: CASSQAGPYGYTF. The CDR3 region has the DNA TGTGCCAGCAGCCAGGCGGGGCCCTATGGCTACACCTTC.

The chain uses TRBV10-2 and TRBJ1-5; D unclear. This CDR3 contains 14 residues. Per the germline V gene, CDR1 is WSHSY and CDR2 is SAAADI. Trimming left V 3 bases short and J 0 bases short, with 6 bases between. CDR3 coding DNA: TGCGCCAGCAGTGAAGAGGGTAGCAATCAGCCCCAGCATTTT. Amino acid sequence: CASSEEGSNQPQHF.

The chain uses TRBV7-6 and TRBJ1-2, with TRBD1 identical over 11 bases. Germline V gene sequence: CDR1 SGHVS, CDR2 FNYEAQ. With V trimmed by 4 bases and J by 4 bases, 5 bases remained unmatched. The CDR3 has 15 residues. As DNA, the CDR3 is TGTGCCAGCAGCTGGTCCGGGACAGGGGGCTATGGCTACACCTTC. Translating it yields CASSWSGTGGYGYTF.

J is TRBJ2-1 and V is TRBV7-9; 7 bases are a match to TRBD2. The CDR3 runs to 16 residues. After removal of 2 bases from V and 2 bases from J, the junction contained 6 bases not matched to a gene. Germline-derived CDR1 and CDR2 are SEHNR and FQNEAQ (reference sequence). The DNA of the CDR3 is TGTGCCAGCAGCTTATATGCGGGGGTGACCTACAATGAGCAGTTCTTC. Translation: CASSLYAGVTYNEQFF.

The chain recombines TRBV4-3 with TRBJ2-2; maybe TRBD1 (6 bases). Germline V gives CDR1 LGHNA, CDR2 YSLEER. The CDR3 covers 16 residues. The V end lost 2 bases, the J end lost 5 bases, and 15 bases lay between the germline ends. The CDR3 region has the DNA TGCGCCAGCAGCCAAAAGGGGGACGGAAGAACCGGGGAGCTGTTTTTT. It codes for CASSQKGDGRTGELFF.

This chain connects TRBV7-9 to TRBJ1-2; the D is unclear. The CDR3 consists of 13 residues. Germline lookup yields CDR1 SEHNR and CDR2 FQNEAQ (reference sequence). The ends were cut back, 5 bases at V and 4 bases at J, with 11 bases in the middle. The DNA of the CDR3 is TGTGCCAGCAGCCAGGCGGGCGCCTATGGCTACACCTTC. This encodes CASSQAGAYGYTF.

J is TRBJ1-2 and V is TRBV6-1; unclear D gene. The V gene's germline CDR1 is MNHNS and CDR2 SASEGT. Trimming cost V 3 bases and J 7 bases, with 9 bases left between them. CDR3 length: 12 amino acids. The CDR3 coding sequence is TGTGCCAGCAGTGAGGAGATAAGTGGCTACACCTTC. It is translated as CASSEEISGYTF.

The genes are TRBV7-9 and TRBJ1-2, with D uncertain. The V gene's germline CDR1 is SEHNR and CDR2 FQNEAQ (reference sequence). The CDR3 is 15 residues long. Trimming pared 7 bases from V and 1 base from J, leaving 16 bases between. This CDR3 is CASIPAGIGNYGYTF. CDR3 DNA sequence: TGTGCCAGCATCCCGGCGGGTATCGGTAACTATGGCTACACCTTC.

The CDR3 here is CASSFTGGNQPQHF. The CDR3 DNA follows: TGTGCCAGCAGTTTCACAGGGGGCAATCAGCCCCAGCATTTT. The chain uses TRBV7-9 and TRBJ1-5; 7 bases line up with TRBD1. V gave up 6 bases and J gave up 2 bases; unmatched junction bases: 4. The CDR3 has 14 amino acids. Germline V lookup: CDR1 SEHNR, CDR2 FQNEAQ (reference sequence).

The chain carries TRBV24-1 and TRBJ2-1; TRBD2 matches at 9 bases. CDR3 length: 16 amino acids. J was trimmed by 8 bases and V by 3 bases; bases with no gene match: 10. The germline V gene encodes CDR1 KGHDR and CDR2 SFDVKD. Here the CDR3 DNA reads TGTGCCACCAGTGATCGCAATAGCGGGAGCTTCTATGAGCAGTTCTTC. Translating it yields CATSDRNSGSFYEQFF.